The rows below give T cell receptor beta chains drawn from one sample of a study of response to subunit inactivated influenza vaccine. TCRdb reprocessed the RT-PCR reads with MiXCR, giving one entry per CDR3 protein. The table shows under 500,000 distinct CDR3 sequences, with over 9.5% occurring only once. The specimen was PBMCs from blood, collected more than 35 days after vaccination. The receptors here all came from a man over 45 who received an inactivated influenza vaccine. CDR3s include the opening cysteine and the closing phenylalanine or tryptophan. Fields, in order: clone size, V gene, J gene, D gene, CDR3 protein, CDR3 DNA. The D gene is left open where the match is weak. Clone size, where shown, is once, few, many, or a class for clones that have expanded.

clone_size: few; v_call: TRBV20-1; j_call: TRBJ1-5; d_call: -; cdr3_aa: CSAGGRSNQPQHF; cdr3_nt: TGCAGTGCTGGGGGACGGAGCAATCAGCCCCAGCATTTT
clone_size: -; v_call: TRBV7-9; j_call: TRBJ2-2; d_call: TRBD1; cdr3_aa: CASSPKQGMLAGELFF; cdr3_nt: TGTGCCAGCAGCCCCAAACAGGGGATGTTGGCCGGGGAGCTGTTTTTT
clone_size: many; v_call: TRBV7-9; j_call: TRBJ1-4; d_call: -; cdr3_aa: CASSLGQVATNEKLFF; cdr3_nt: TGTGCCAGCAGCTTAGGACAGGTTGCAACTAATGAAAAACTGTTTTTT
clone_size: many; v_call: TRBV6-5; j_call: TRBJ2-1; d_call: -; cdr3_aa: CASWTAYNEQFF; cdr3_nt: TGTGCCAGTTGGACAGCCTACAATGAGCAGTTCTTC
clone_size: many; v_call: TRBV7-9; j_call: TRBJ2-1; d_call: -; cdr3_aa: CASSPLKGYLGPFF; cdr3_nt: TGTGCCAGCAGCCCGTTGAAAGGGTATCTGGGCCCTTTCTTC
clone_size: -; v_call: TRBV11-2; j_call: TRBJ1-1; d_call: TRBD1; cdr3_aa: CASSFATGPTEAFF; cdr3_nt: TGTGCCAGCAGCTTCGCGACAGGGCCGACTGAAGCTTTCTTT
clone_size: -; v_call: TRBV20-1; j_call: TRBJ2-2; d_call: TRBD1; cdr3_aa: CSARSSGTGVSGELFF; cdr3_nt: TGCAGTGCTAGGAGTTCCGGGACAGGGGTATCCGGGGAGCTGTTTTTT
clone_size: many; v_call: TRBV7-9; j_call: TRBJ1-1; d_call: -; cdr3_aa: CASSLGAVNTEAFF; cdr3_nt: TGTGCCAGCAGCTTAGGAGCGGTGAACACTGAAGCTTTCTTT
clone_size: -; v_call: TRBV6-5; j_call: TRBJ1-3; d_call: -; cdr3_aa: CASSYVAGRTGNTIYF; cdr3_nt: TGTGCCAGCAGTTACGTGGCAGGGCGGACTGGAAACACCATATATTTT
clone_size: many; v_call: TRBV6-2/TRBV6-3; j_call: TRBJ2-3; d_call: TRBD1; cdr3_aa: CASRQTGKGDTQYF; cdr3_nt: TGTGCCAGCAGGCAGACAGGGAAGGGAGATACGCAGTATTTT
clone_size: few; v_call: TRBV5-6; j_call: TRBJ2-7; d_call: -; cdr3_aa: CASSSQGITYEQYF; cdr3_nt: TGTGCCAGCAGCAGTCAGGGGATTACGTACGAGCAGTACTTC